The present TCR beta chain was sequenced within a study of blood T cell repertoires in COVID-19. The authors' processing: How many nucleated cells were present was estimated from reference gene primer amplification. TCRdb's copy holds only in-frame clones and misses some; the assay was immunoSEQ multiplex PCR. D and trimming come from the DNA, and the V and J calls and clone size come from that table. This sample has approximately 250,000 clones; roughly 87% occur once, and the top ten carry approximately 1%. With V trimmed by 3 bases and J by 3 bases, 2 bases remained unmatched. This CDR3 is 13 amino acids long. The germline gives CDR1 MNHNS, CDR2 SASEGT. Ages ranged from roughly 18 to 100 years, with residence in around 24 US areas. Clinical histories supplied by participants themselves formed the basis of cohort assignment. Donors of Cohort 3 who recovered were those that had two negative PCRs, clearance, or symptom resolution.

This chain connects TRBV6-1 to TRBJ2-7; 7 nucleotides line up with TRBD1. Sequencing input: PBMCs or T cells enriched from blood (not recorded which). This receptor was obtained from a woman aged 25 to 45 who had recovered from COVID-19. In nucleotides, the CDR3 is TGTGCCAGCAGTGAGGGACAGCACTACGAGCAGTACTTC. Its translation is CASSEGQHYEQYF.